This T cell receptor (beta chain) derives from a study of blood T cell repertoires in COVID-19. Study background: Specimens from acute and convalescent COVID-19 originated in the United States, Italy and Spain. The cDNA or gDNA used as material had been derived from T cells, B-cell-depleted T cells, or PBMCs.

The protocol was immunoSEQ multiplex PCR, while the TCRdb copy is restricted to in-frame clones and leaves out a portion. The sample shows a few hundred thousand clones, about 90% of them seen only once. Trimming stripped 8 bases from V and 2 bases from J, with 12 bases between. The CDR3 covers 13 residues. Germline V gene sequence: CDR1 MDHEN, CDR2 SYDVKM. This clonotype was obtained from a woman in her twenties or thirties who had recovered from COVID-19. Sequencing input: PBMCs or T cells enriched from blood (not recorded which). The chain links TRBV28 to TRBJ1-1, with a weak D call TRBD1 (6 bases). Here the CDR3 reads CASGRTANTEAFF. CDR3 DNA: TGTGCCAGCGGTAGGACAGCAAACACTGAAGCTTTCTTT.